Sequencing of this TCR beta chain was carried out in a study of T-cell memory formation after mild COVID-19. Study summary: Each donor largely had its own TCR clusters. Study conclusions and caveats: Clones that contracted clustered mainly in CM and EM if CD4+ and in EMRA if CD8+. Some SARS-CoV-2-responding clones were already detected in memory before infection. There was no confirmation that second-wave clones peaking on day 37 were SARS-CoV-2 specific.

TCRdb ran MiXCR on the 5' RACE reads and lists one entry per CDR3 protein. The table has approximately 560,000 distinct CDR3 sequences, approximately 15% seen once; the top ten hold just over 8%. The V end lost 6 bases, the J end lost 4 bases, and 18 bases lay between the germline ends. CDR3 length: 15 amino acids. The V gene's germline CDR1 is MNHEY and CDR2 SVGAGI. A remark on this clonotype: Its specificity is unknown.

The clonotype was recovered from an adult woman who had mild COVID-19 (a few samples of this study predate the infection). Cell type and time point are not known. Sequenced sample: PBMCs or a T cell subset sorted from them (not recorded which). The chain employs TRBV6-5 and TRBJ2-5; D remains ambiguous. The CDR3 loop is CASSPPPTPGETQYF. As DNA, the CDR3 is TGTGCCAGCAGCCCACCTCCCACCCCCGGAGAGACCCAGTACTTC.